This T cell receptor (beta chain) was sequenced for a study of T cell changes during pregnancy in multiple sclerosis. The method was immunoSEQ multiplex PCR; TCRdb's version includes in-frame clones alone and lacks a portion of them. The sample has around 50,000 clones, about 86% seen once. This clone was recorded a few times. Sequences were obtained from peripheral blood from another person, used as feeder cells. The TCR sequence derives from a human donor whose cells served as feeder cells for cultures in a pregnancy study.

CDR3 sequence (DNA): TGTGCCAGCAGCTGGGACAGGGTTGTAGCTGGGGCCAACGTCCTGACTTTC. Its translation is CASSWDRVVAGANVLTF. This sequence joins TRBV27 and TRBJ2-6; 9 bases fit TRBD1. Germline trimming cut 6 bases from V and 2 bases from J; bases unmatched to any gene: 8. There are 17 residues in the CDR3. Per the germline V gene, CDR1 is MNHEY and CDR2 is SMNVEV (reference sequence).